The source of this TCR beta chain is a study of beta chain features in type 1 diabetes. In the case of this clone: Antigen unknown.

Only one heparinised blood draw was taken per donor, and its volume averaged approximately 120 mL. Overall study results and limits: In comparison with healthy donors, patients had naive, central memory and Treg TCRB repertoires that appeared more similar. High TCR expression in some cells could lead to their over-representation in cDNA sequencing.

Expressed TCRB transcripts were sequenced because the entire RNA isolate underwent reverse transcription. Sequencing of naive, central memory and regulatory T cell samples gave an average of about 3.7 million reads. Libraries were prepared by immunoSEQ multiplex PCR; TCRdb keeps only in-frame clonotypes and omits some of them. The sample lists 310,000 or so clones, 7.5% to 9% occurring once. The junction had 8 bases not matched to a gene; V was cut back by 1 base and J by 10 bases. This CDR3 is built from 15 residues. Germline CDR1 is SGHTA and CDR2 is FQGNSA. This chain joins TRBV7-2 and TRBJ2-1; 9 nucleotides align to TRBD2. The sequence was collected from a woman aged 18-29 years in good health. Source material: central memory CD4+ T cells from blood. The CDR3 sequence is CASSLGGYLAGEQFF. Written as DNA, the CDR3 is TGTGCCAGCAGCTTAGGGGGATATCTAGCGGGAGAGCAGTTCTTC.